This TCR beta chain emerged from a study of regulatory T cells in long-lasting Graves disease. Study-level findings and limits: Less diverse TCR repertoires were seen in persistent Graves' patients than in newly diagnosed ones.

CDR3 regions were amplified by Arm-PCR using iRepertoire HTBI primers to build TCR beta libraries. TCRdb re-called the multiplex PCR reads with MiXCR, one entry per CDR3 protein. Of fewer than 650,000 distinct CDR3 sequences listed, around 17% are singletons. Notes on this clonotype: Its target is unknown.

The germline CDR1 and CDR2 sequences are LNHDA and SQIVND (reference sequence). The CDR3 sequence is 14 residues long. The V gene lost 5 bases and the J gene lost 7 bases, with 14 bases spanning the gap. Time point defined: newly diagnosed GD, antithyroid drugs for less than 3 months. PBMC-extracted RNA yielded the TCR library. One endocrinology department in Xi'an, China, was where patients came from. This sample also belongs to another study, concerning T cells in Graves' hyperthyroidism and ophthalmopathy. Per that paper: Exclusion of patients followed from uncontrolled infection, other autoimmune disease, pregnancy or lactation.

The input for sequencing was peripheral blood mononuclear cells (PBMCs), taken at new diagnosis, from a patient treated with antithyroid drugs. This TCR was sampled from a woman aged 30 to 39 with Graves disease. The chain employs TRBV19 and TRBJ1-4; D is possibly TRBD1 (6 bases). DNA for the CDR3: TGTGCCAGTAGTTCGACAGGTTCGACTGAAAAACTGTTTTTT. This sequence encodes CASSSTGSTEKLFF.